A selection of T cell receptor beta chains follows, all from one sample in a study of cytomegalovirus exposure and HLA in healthy donors. Clones were read by immunoSEQ multiplex PCR, and TCRdb kept only the in-frame ones, dropping some. The sample carries some 250,000 clones, approximately 86% recorded once. The sample taken for sequencing was PBMCs. The source is a woman in her 30s in good health and CMV-seropositive. The CDR3 runs from the conserved cysteine through the conserved F or W. Each record gives: V gene, clone size, CDR3 length, D gene, J gene, CDR3 DNA, CDR3 protein. A D gene is named only where the DNA matches it firmly. The size field is filled for only some rows; it gives once, few, many or a size class.

TRBV10-1	few	13	-	TRBJ2-7	TGCGCCAGCAGGGCATCACAGGGCGGCGAGCAGTACTTC	CASRASQGGEQYF
TRBV5-1	once	13	-	TRBJ1-2	TGCGCCAGCAGCTTGGCCCCGGGAGGCGGCTACACCTTC	CASSLAPGGGYTF
TRBV4-2	-	17	TRBD2	TRBJ2-7	TGTGCCAGCAGCCAAGATCCGGGACTAGCGGATGGGTACGAGCAGTACTTC	CASSQDPGLADGYEQYF
TRBV6-6	-	13	-	TRBJ2-3	TGTGCCAGCAGCCCGCCCGCCGGGACATCGGGATATTTT	CASSPPAGTSGYF
TRBV27	-	16	TRBD1	TRBJ2-7	TGTGCCAGCAGTTTAGGACCGGGACAGGGGTTCTACGAGCAGTACTTC	CASSLGPGQGFYEQYF
TRBV18	-	15	-	TRBJ1-2	TGTGCCAGCTCACCAACGGGACAAACTAAAGTAGGCTACACCTTC	CASSPTGQTKVGYTF
TRBV15	-	15	-	TRBJ2-7	TGTGCCACCAGCAGAGAGAGGGGGAAGGCGCACGAGCAGTACTTC	CATSRERGKAHEQYF
TRBV6-1	once	14	-	TRBJ1-5	TGTGCCAGCAGTGTGACAGGTAACAATCAGCCCCAGCATTTT	CASSVTGNNQPQHF
TRBV18	-	14	-	TRBJ2-5	TGTGCCAGCTCACCGGGGGGTCTTGGAGAGACCCAGTACTTC	CASSPGGLGETQYF
TRBV5-1	once	13	-	TRBJ2-1	TGCGCCAGCAGCTTGGGCACTGTGGATGAGCAGTTCTTC	CASSLGTVDEQFF
TRBV2	-	14	-	TRBJ1-4	TGTGCCAGCAGTACTAGCCTGGCTAATGAAAAACTGTTTTTT	CASSTSLANEKLFF
TRBV19	-	10	-	TRBJ1-1	TGTGCCAGTTCCGCGGCCTCGGCTTTCTTT	CASSAASAFF
TRBV29-1	once	14	TRBD1	TRBJ2-7	TGCAGCGTAGGACAGGGGACCTCCTCCTACGAGCAGTACTTC	CSVGQGTSSYEQYF
TRBV29-1	-	13	-	TRBJ2-7	TGCAGCGTTGAAGTCGCCCCCAGCTACGAGCAGTACTTC	CSVEVAPSYEQYF
TRBV19	-	13	TRBD2	TRBJ2-7	TGTGCCAGTAGGCGGGGGGGGATGGGCGAGCAGTACTTC	CASRRGGMGEQYF
TRBV5-1	-	17	-	TRBJ2-2	TGCGCCAGCAGTCCGACAATACAGGGAGATTATGCCGGGGAGCTGTTTTTT	CASSPTIQGDYAGELFF
TRBV28	-	19	TRBD1	TRBJ1-4	TGTGCCAGCAGTTTAGTCGTTAGGACAGGGAAATCTTTAAATGAAAAACTGTTTTTT	CASSLVVRTGKSLNEKLFF
TRBV7-2	-	15	TRBD1	TRBJ1-2	TGTGCCAGCAGCTCAACCGGGACAGCTAACTATGGCTACACCTTC	CASSSTGTANYGYTF
TRBV27	-	15	-	TRBJ2-5	TGTGCCAGCAGTTTGCCGAGGTCAGGGGAAGAGACCCAGTACTTC	CASSLPRSGEETQYF
TRBV11-2	-	14	-	TRBJ1-3	TGTGCCAGCAGCCGGGGAATCCCTGGAAACACCATATATTTT	CASSRGIPGNTIYF
TRBV5-1	once	15	TRBD1	TRBJ2-7	TGCGCCAGCAGCACCATAATGACAGGGGGCGACGAGCAGTACTTC	CASSTIMTGGDEQYF
TRBV5-1	-	14	TRBD1	TRBJ1-2	TGCGCCAGCAGCTTTGGGGACAGCAATTATGGCTACACCTTC	CASSFGDSNYGYTF
TRBV30	-	14	TRBD1	TRBJ1-5	TGTGCCTGGAGTGACAGGGGCCGTGAAGGGGCCCAGCATTTT	CAWSDRGREGAQHF
TRBV29-1	-	12	TRBD2	TRBJ2-5	TGCAGCGCCATAGCGGGAGGGCGGACCCAGTACTTC	CSAIAGGRTQYF
TRBV7-2	-	15	-	TRBJ2-1	TGTGCCAGCAGACGGCCGGGACTTACCTACAATGAGCAGTTCTTC	CASRRPGLTYNEQFF
TRBV18	-	15	-	TRBJ1-3	TGTGCCAGCTCACCGACAGCGAGCTCTGGAAACACCATATATTTT	CASSPTASSGNTIYF
TRBV5-1	-	13	-	TRBJ2-3	TGCGCCAGCGGTGCCAACGGGGAAGATACGCAGTATTTT	CASGANGEDTQYF
TRBV11-3	-	15	TRBD1	TRBJ1-4	TGTGCCAGCAGCCAATCCGGGACAGGATGGGAAAAACTGTTTTTT	CASSQSGTGWEKLFF
TRBV6-5	-	16	-	TRBJ2-7	TGTGCCAGCAGTTACTCGAGATCTAGCGAGGAAGACGAGCAGTACTTC	CASSYSRSSEEDEQYF
TRBV19	-	15	TRBD1	TRBJ2-7	TGTGCCAGTAGTACACCGGGACAGGGCCCCTACGAGCAGTACTTC	CASSTPGQGPYEQYF
TRBV27	-	15	TRBD1	TRBJ2-7	TGTGCCAGCAGTTCCCCGGACAGGGTTGCCTACGAGCAGTACTTC	CASSSPDRVAYEQYF
TRBV5-1	-	20	TRBD2	TRBJ2-7	TGCGCCAGCAGCTCGCAATCCGGGACAGCCTCTAGCGGGAGGGCCTACGAGCAGTACTTC	CASSSQSGTASSGRAYEQYF
TRBV7-9	once	17	TRBD2	TRBJ2-5	TGTGCCAGCAGCTCCCCAAGCGCACTAGCGGGCTTAGAGACCCAGTACTTC	CASSSPSALAGLETQYF
TRBV7-9	-	15	TRBD1	TRBJ1-1	TGTGCCAGCAGCCCATCGGACAGGGGTAACACTGAAGCTTTCTTT	CASSPSDRGNTEAFF
TRBV5-4	-	14	-	TRBJ1-5	TGTGCCAGCAGCTTGGCGGGGGACAATCAGCCCCAGCATTTT	CASSLAGDNQPQHF
TRBV2	-	15	-	TRBJ1-2	TGTGCCAGCAGGGACCAGGAGGACGTGAGATATGGCTACACCTTC	CASRDQEDVRYGYTF
TRBV6-1	few	13	-	TRBJ1-3	TGTGCCAGCAGTGAAGTCCCAGGAAACACCATATATTTT	CASSEVPGNTIYF
TRBV9	-	16	TRBD2	TRBJ2-1	TGTGCCAGCAGCGGCGGACTACTAGCGGGAGTATTTGAGCAGTTCTTC	CASSGGLLAGVFEQFF
TRBV4-1	-	15	TRBD1	TRBJ2-7	TGCGCCAGCAGCCAAGGGGGACAGGGGGTCGACGAGCAGTACTTC	CASSQGGQGVDEQYF
TRBV5-1	-	16	TRBD2	TRBJ2-7	TGCGCCAGCAGCTTGGTAGCGGGAGGGGACTCCTACGAGCAGTACTTC	CASSLVAGGDSYEQYF
TRBV27	-	13	-	TRBJ2-3	TGTGCCAGCAGTTTCGGGGTAGCTTATACGCAGTATTTT	CASSFGVAYTQYF
TRBV7-9	-	14	TRBD2	TRBJ2-5	TGTGCCAGCAGCTTAGGGACTAGCCAAGAGACCCAGTACTTC	CASSLGTSQETQYF
TRBV15	-	15	-	TRBJ2-1	TGTGCCACCAGCAGAGCGGGCCTGCCGGGGGATGAGCAGTTCTTC	CATSRAGLPGDEQFF
TRBV29-1	-	12	TRBD1	TRBJ1-1	TGCAGCGTTGCCCGACAGGGCACCGAAGCTTTCTTT	CSVARQGTEAFF
TRBV25-1	-	14	TRBD1	TRBJ1-1	TGTGCCAGCAGTAAAACCCAGGGGGGTACTGAAGCTTTCTTT	CASSKTQGGTEAFF
TRBV10-3	-	14	TRBD2	TRBJ2-7	TGTGCCATCAGTATCCAGCGGGAGCTATACGAGCAGTACTTC	CAISIQRELYEQYF